The source of this T cell receptor beta chain is a study of blood T cell repertoires in COVID-19 (dated by TCRdb to between 2020 and 2021). For context, the study as a whole: The collaborator samples originated in the United States, Italy and Spain and spanned the acute and convalescent phases of COVID-19. The sample metadata nearly always contained a de-identified subject ID, COVID-19 status, age in years and sex. The dataset comprised deeply sampled blood TCRbeta repertoires from subjects exposed to, actively infected with, or recovered from COVID-19. A freely available public database, intended as a resource for researchers studying the immune response to SARS-CoV-2, is where the repertoires were released. The material from the prospective study consisted of cDNA or gDNA derived from T cells, B-cell-depleted T cells, or PBMCs. Where available, HLA class I and class II types were taken from metadata supplied by the sample provider and were not determined by assay-based typing. The samples were drawn from two sources: the first 160 participants of the ongoing ImmuneRACE study, and over 950 subjects contributed by 6 global collaborators.

TCRbeta CDR3 regions were amplified from genomic DNA using the immunoSEQ Assay, a bias-controlled multiplex PCR. From the authors' description of their analysis: Within the assay, amplification of reference gene primers was used to estimate how many nucleated cells each sample contained. To quantify the absolute abundance of each unique TCRbeta CDR3 rearrangement, sequence reads were collapsed and filtered. For each sample, productive Simpson clonality was calculated by taking the square root of Simpson's diversity index across productive rearrangements. In TCRdb, the immuneACCESS table is reduced to in-frame sequences with V and J assigned. These tables do not hold every clone; where another copy was compared, an unresolved V gene accounts for under half, and the others remain unexplained. V and J calls and clone size are copied from that table; D and trimming were computed from the DNA. This sample has 14,000 or so clones in its table, and 83% of those were observed once. Around 25% of the sample is held by the ten biggest clonotypes.

Points on this clone: The antigen it recognizes is unknown. No clone much larger than this one lies a single base away; base qualities are absent.

The collaborating institutions used their own protocols to collect whole blood in K2EDTA tubes. For TCRbeta analysis, collaborator samples were shipped as frozen whole blood, as isolated PBMCs, or as DNA extracted from either sample type. What the work shows at the level of the full study, not this receptor alone: The amount of clinical and demographic metadata varied by source and participant and was provided uncurated.

From its cysteine to its phenylalanine, the CDR3 spans 15 amino acids. Just CDR3 DNA is preserved here, 45 bases in frame from base 1. Via the germline V gene (reference sequence), CDR1 is LNHDA and CDR2 SQIVND. The junction shows trimming of 5 bases on V and 0 bases on J, and the gene matches do not reach 5 bases of it. The sequence links TRBV19 to TRBJ2-7; the central 9 bases match TRBD1. The source material was peripheral blood. This receptor was obtained from a woman aged 55 to 70 with acute or convalescent COVID-19. DNA sequence: TGTGCCAGTAGTGACCGGGGACAGGGCTCCTACGAGCAGTACTTC. Its translation reads: CASSDRGQGSYEQYF. The full variable domain, with segments outside the CDR3 supplied by the reference TRBV19 and TRBJ2-7 proteins, appears as DGGITQSPKYLFRKEGQNVTLSCEQNLNHDAMYWYRQDPGQGLRLIYYSQIVNDFQKGDIAEGYSVSREKKESFPLTVTSAQKNPTAFYLCASSDRGQGSYEQYFGPGTRLTVT.